This TCR beta chain was identified during a study of T-cell reconstitution after alpha-beta-depleted transplantation in children. Unique molecular identifiers were incorporated into the prepared TCRbeta library. TCRdb re-analysed the PCR reads in MiXCR, keeping a single row per CDR3 protein. The profile covers about 300,000 distinct CDR3 sequences, with roughly 9.1% appearing a single time and 7.5% taken by the ten largest. V gave up 5 bases and J gave up 8 bases; unmatched junction bases: 3. Germline V gene sequence: CDR1 MDHEN, CDR2 SYDVKM. CDR3 size: 12 residues. Study-level points and caveats: TCRbeta diversity was high at day 60 in some patients (a result of surviving recipient T cells and thymic progenitors). From newly produced T cells came most of the T-cell counts and diversity one year after transplant.

This clonotype showed up many times. Its matching antigen is unknown. This clonotype originated in a boy less than two years old with acute myeloid leukemia, due to receive a stem cell transplant. The starting material was PBMCs, obtained before TCRalphabeta/CD19-depleted stem cell transplant. V and J are TRBV28 and TRBJ2-1, with 7 bases aligning to TRBD1. The CDR3, as DNA: TGTGCCAGCAGTCCACAGGGGTATGAGCAGTTCTTC. It translates to CASSPQGYEQFF.